The present entry profiles one T cell receptor beta chain with its context. What it binds is not known. Deletions cut 5 bases from V and 2 bases from J, with 18 bases between. Germline CDR1 and CDR2: SGHNT and YENEEA. This CDR3 has 16 residues. Reverse transcription of all isolated RNA meant that expressed TCRB transcripts were sequenced. Libraries were prepared by immunoSEQ multiplex PCR; TCRdb keeps only in-frame clonotypes and omits some of them. The table has roughly 130,000 clones, about 8.7% seen once. The record originates from a study of beta chain features in type 1 diabetes. Study-wide results and caveats: Whether TCRB rearrangement is influenced by HLA type went unresolved here. TCRB CDR3 length was moderately but significantly reduced in all four CD4+ subsets of Type 1 diabetes patients. Insertions at VDJ junctions were less frequent in type 1 diabetes patients. These patients also deleted more nucleotides at the same junctions.

The chain couples TRBV11-3 to TRBJ2-5; D perhaps matches TRBD1 (5 bases). The TCR sequence derives from a young man in good health. The sequencing sample was made of central memory CD4+ T cells from blood. CDR3 coding DNA: TGTGCCAGCAGCCCCGGCGAAGGGGTACCGCAAGAGACCCAGTACTTC. Its protein product is CASSPGEGVPQETQYF. Combining the CDR3 with reference TRBV11-3 and TRBJ2-5 gives the whole variable domain EAGVVQSPRYKIIEKKQPVAFWCNPISGHNTLYWYLQNLGQGPELLIRYENEEAVDDSQLPKDRFSAERLKGVDSTLKIQPAELGDSAVYLCASSPGEGVPQETQYFGPGTRLLVL.